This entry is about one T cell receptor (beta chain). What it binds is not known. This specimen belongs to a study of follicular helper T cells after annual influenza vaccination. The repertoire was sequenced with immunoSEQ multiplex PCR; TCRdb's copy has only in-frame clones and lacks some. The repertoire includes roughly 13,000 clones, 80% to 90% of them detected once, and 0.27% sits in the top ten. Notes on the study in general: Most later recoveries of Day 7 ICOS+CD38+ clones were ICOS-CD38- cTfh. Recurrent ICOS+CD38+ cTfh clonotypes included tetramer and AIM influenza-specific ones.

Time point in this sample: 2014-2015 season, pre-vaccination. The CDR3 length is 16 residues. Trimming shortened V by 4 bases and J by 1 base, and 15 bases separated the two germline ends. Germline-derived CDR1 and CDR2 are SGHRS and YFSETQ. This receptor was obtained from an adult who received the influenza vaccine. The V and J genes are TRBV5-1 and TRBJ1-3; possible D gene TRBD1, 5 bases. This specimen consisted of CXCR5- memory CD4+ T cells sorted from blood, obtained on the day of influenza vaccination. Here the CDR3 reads CASSHTAGLSGNTIYF. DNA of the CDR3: TGCGCCAGCAGCCACACCGCAGGGCTTTCTGGAAACACCATATATTTT.